These T cell receptor beta chains were read from a single sample in a study of Ad26.COV2.S vaccination and SARS-CoV-2 variants. Measured with immunoSEQ multiplex PCR; TCRdb has only the in-frame clones, and not every one. In the table there are 300,000 to 400,000 clones, 92% of which are singletons. This sample comprised peripheral blood, obtained after recovery from COVID-19. These receptors all come from a human donor who had recovered from COVID-19. Both conserved end residues are part of each CDR3. A D gene is named only where the DNA matches it firmly. Expanded clones are given a class, and other clones once, few, many or no size at all.

abundance,d_gene,j_gene,v_gene,CDR3aa,CDR3nt
.,TRBD2,TRBJ2-5,TRBV7-2,CASSLLAGEGTQYF,TGTGCCAGCAGCCTCCTAGCGGGGGAGGGGACCCAGTACTTC
.,.,TRBJ1-1,TRBV5-1,CASSLSVLNTEAFF,TGCGCCAGCAGCTTGTCCGTTTTGAACACTGAAGCTTTCTTT
.,.,TRBJ2-6,TRBV7-9,CASSRPRAGANVLTF,TGTGCCAGCAGCCGCCCCAGGGCTGGGGCCAACGTCCTGACTTTC
.,.,TRBJ2-6,TRBV5-1,CASSLGRSGANVLTF,TGCGCCAGCAGCTTGGGTCGCTCTGGGGCCAACGTCCTGACTTTC
few,TRBD1,TRBJ2-7,TRBV7-6,CASSLVGTGSSYEQYF,TGTGCCAGCAGCTTAGTTGGGACAGGGAGCTCCTACGAGCAGTACTTC
.,.,TRBJ1-2,TRBV4-1,CASSQDFWPSGQIVLGYTF,TGCGCCAGCAGCCAAGATTTTTGGCCGTCCGGTCAGATTGTACTTGGCTACACCTTC
.,.,TRBJ1-2,TRBV2,CASSAQGANYGYTF,TGTGCCAGCAGTGCACAGGGAGCTAACTATGGCTACACCTTC
.,.,TRBJ2-7,TRBV4-3,CASSQERGFHEQYF,TGCGCCAGCAGCCAAGAAAGGGGATTCCACGAGCAGTACTTC
.,.,TRBJ2-3,TRBV7-8,CASSSPAGSTASTDTQYF,TGTGCCAGCAGCTCACCCGCGGGGTCCACCGCCAGCACAGATACGCAGTATTTT
.,TRBD2,TRBJ2-3,TRBV4-3,CASSQETSGYTDTQYF,TGCGCCAGCAGCCAGGAGACTAGCGGATATACAGATACGCAGTATTTT
.,.,TRBJ1-2,TRBV3-1/TRBV3-2,CASSRGAELYGYTF,TGTGCCAGCAGCCGTGGCGCAGAGCTCTATGGCTACACCTTC
.,TRBD1,TRBJ2-7,TRBV19,CASSMGGGTGGIYEQYF,TGTGCCAGTAGTATGGGTGGGGGGACAGGGGGCATCTACGAGCAGTACTTC
.,.,TRBJ1-2,TRBV23-1,CAHDRFFYGYTF,TGCGCCCACGACAGGTTCTTCTATGGCTACACCTTC
.,TRBD1,TRBJ2-3,TRBV6-6,CASRQTGGRTDTQYF,TGTGCCAGCAGACAAACAGGGGGGCGGACAGATACGCAGTATTTT
.,TRBD1,TRBJ2-7,TRBV9,CASSDSPGQGRHEQYF,TGTGCCAGCAGCGACTCTCCGGGACAGGGGAGACACGAGCAGTACTTC